Below, 15 T cell receptor beta chains from the same sample are listed, as sequenced in a study of cytomegalovirus exposure and HLA in healthy donors. The PCR had 60 Vbeta and 13 Jbeta primers. TCRdb keeps only in-frame clones here, not all; method: immunoSEQ multiplex PCR. The repertoire holds some 130,000 clones, with approximately 80% as singletons. Sequencing was carried out using PBMCs. The receptors originated from a male donor in good health and CMV-seropositive.

This chain connects TRBV28 to TRBJ1-2, with D uncertain. CDR3 size: 16 residues. CDR1 and CDR2 from the germline V gene are MDHEN and SYDVKM. With 6 bases removed from V and 3 bases from J, the gap between germline ends came to 20 bases. Written as DNA, the CDR3 is TGTGCCAGCAGCCGGGCCGCACCTGGGAGGGACTATGGCTACACCTTC. As protein: CASSRAAPGRDYGYTF.

This clone has a single count. V and J are TRBV2 and TRBJ2-5, with 10 nucleotides matching TRBD1. CDR3 length: 13 amino acids. J was trimmed by 4 bases and V by 8 bases; bases with no gene match: 4. Germline V CDR1 and CDR2: SNHLY, FYNNEI. This chain's CDR3 is CASRTGGGETQYF. CDR3 sequence (DNA): TGTGCCAGCCGGACAGGGGGAGGAGAGACCCAGTACTTC.

The chain joins TRBV28 to TRBJ2-2; D is unresolved. Looked up from germline, CDR1 is MDHEN and CDR2 is SYDVKM. Trimming pared 5 bases from V and 6 bases from J, leaving 4 bases between. The CDR3 has 11 residues. Written as DNA, the CDR3 is TGTGCCAGCAGTACACCCGGGGAGCTGTTTTTT. Protein product: CASSTPGELFF.

In its sample, this clone was seen a few times. V gene TRBV5-4 combines with J gene TRBJ2-5; perhaps TRBD1 as D (6 bases). The CDR3 loop spans 13 amino acids. Trimming took 6 bases from V and 10 from J, leaving 19 bases between them. CDR1 is SGHNT and CDR2 is YYREEE in the germline V gene (reference sequence). CDR3 nucleotide sequence: TGTGCCAGCACCCCTAATCCCGAGGGGGTCCAGTACTTC. Amino acids: CASTPNPEGVQYF. Drawing the rest from reference TRBV5-4 and TRBJ2-5, the complete variable domain is ETGVTQSPTHLIKTRGQQVTLRCSSQSGHNTVSWYQQALGQGPQFIFQYYREEENGRGNFPPRFSGLQFPNYSSELNVNALELDDSALYLCASTPNPEGVQYFGPGTRLLVL.

This clone has more than one count but fewer than ten. The CDR3 spells CASSPGSAGGTGELFF. The CDR3 nucleotides are TGTGCCAGCTCACCAGGGTCAGCGGGTGGCACCGGGGAGCTGTTTTTT. This chain links TRBV18 with TRBJ2-2, with D possibly matching TRBD2 (6 bases). CDR3 length: 16 amino acids. Germline-derived CDR1 and CDR2 are KGHSH and LQKENI. The V end lost 2 bases, the J end lost 4 bases, and 14 bases lay between the germline ends.

The chain employs TRBV14 and TRBJ1-1; 7 bases map to TRBD1. J lost 6 bases, V lost 4 bases, and 5 bases had no gene match. This CDR3 has 13 residues. The germline CDR1 and CDR2 sequences are SGHDN and FVKESK. The CDR3 region is CASSLDRASEAFF. CDR3 nucleotides: TGTGCCAGCAGCCTAGACAGGGCCTCTGAAGCTTTCTTT.

This rearrangement joins TRBV28 to TRBJ2-7; TRBD1 matches 7 bases. This CDR3 contains 14 residues. V shed 5 bases, J shed 2 bases, and the junction held 6 bases outside the gene matches. Germline V CDR1 and CDR2: MDHEN, SYDVKM. The CDR3 coding sequence is TGTGCCAGCAGTCCGCCCGGGACAGCCTACGAGCAGTACTTC. Translation gives CASSPPGTAYEQYF.

This clone was recorded only once. The chain links TRBV7-9 to TRBJ2-3; 7 bases align to TRBD2. V shed 6 bases, J shed 3 bases, and the junction held 12 bases outside the gene matches. The CDR3 is 16 residues long. Germline V gives CDR1 SEHNR, CDR2 FQNEAQ (reference sequence). The CDR3 coding sequence is TGTGCCAGCAGTTCTCCGGGGGGTGGTAGTACAGATACGCAGTATTTT. Its protein is CASSSPGGGSTDTQYF.

In the case of this clone: The junction shows a germline mismatch at one end, possibly a read error. The genes are TRBV18 and TRBJ2-2; tentatively, D is TRBD2 (5 bases). Germline loops: CDR1 KGHSH, CDR2 LQKENI. The CDR3 totals 13 residues. In DNA form, the CDR3 reads TGTGCCAGCTCAGACGGGAACAGCGGGGAGCTGTTTTTT. Encoded protein: CASSDGNSGELFF.

The V gene is TRBV20-1, the J gene TRBJ2-3; no clear D gene. Trimming took 6 bases from V and 6 from J, leaving 10 bases between them. Germline CDR1 and CDR2: DFQATT and SNEGSKA (reference sequence). The CDR3 consists of 11 residues. This CDR3 reads CSALNGDTQYF. The CDR3 nucleotides read TGCAGTGCCCTAAACGGGGATACGCAGTATTTT.

V and J are TRBV19 and TRBJ2-5; 7 positions match TRBD1. The DNA end is a closer match to TRBJ2-7, so the J assignment may be wrong. The germline gives CDR1 LNHDA, CDR2 SQIVND (reference sequence). CDR3 length equals 16 residues. The CDR3 region has the DNA TGTGCCAGTAGTAGCCCTCCCGGGACAGCCTCCTACGAGCAGTACTTC. It is translated as CASSSPPGTASYEQYF.

The J gene is TRBJ2-6, the V gene TRBV7-9; TRBD2 is a possible D gene (5 bases). This CDR3 region has 15 residues. Germline CDR1 reads SEHNR; CDR2 reads FQNEAQ (reference sequence). The V and J ends lost 3 bases and 0 bases respectively, with 6 bases between them. CDR3: CASSLRVSGANVLTF. Written as DNA, the CDR3 is TGTGCCAGCAGCTTGCGGGTCTCTGGGGCCAACGTCCTGACTTTC.

The gene calls are TRBV25-1 and TRBJ2-1; TRBD2 matches at 9 bases. Trimming took 6 bases from V and 2 from J; bases not matched to a gene: 11. The CDR3 has 17 residues. Germline V lookup: CDR1 MGHDK, CDR2 SYGVNS. The CDR3 reads CASSDPTSGPAYNEQFF. In DNA, the CDR3 is TGTGCCAGCAGCGACCCGACTAGCGGACCCGCCTACAATGAGCAGTTCTTC.

The chain is built from TRBV5-1 and TRBJ2-5; tentative D call: TRBD2 (5 bases). V was cut by 4 bases and J by 5 bases, with 15 bases left in between. This CDR3 comprises 14 residues. Germline V CDR1 and CDR2: SGHRS, YFSETQ. CDR3 nucleotides: TGCGCCAGCAGCCGGGGAGAAGGGCTGGAGACCCAGTACTTC. This codes for CASSRGEGLETQYF.

J is TRBJ2-1 and V is TRBV10-3; 10 bases are shared with TRBD1. This CDR3 is 16 amino acids long. Trimming cost V 5 bases and J 8 bases; bases outside gene matches: 12. Germline-derived CDR1 and CDR2 are ENHRY and SYGVKD. CDR3 region: CAISSIGGQGTYEQFF. The CDR3 DNA reads as TGTGCCATCAGTTCTATAGGGGGACAGGGGACGTATGAGCAGTTCTTC.